This entry concerns a single T cell receptor beta chain. The antigen remains unidentified. These data originate in a study of T-cell memory formation after mild COVID-19. About the study: For the most part, TCR clusters were specific to one donor.

5'RACE with constant-segment primers built TCRalpha and TCRbeta cDNA libraries with UMIs. One entry per CDR3 protein results from TCRdb running MiXCR on the 5' RACE reads. The sample consists of 200,000 to 300,000 distinct CDR3 sequences, approximately 10% of them appearing once. Points from the study as a whole: Among CD4+ contracting clones, most were CM and EM, and CD8+ ones EMRA. The appearance of some responding clones in pre-infection memory suggested that cross-reactive memory joined.

The clonotype comes from a man younger than 35 who had mild COVID-19 (a few samples of this study predate the infection). Cell type and time point are not known. Input material: PBMCs or a T cell subset sorted from them (not recorded which).

This CDR3 is CASSPQVRDTDTQYF. The CDR3 DNA follows: TGTGCCAGCAGCCCTCAGGTCAGGGACACAGATACGCAGTATTTT. The chain recombines TRBV21-1 with TRBJ2-3; TRBD1 is taken as the D call from the table, unchecked against the DNA. TRBV21-1 is a pseudogene. CDR3 length: 15 amino acids.